This T cell receptor (beta chain) was identified during a study of cytomegalovirus exposure and HLA in healthy donors. Overall study context: The use of the same platform for the approximately 110 validation repertoires and the 650 to 850 first-cohort repertoires was reported by a later analysis. The study, taken as a whole, reports: High specificity and sensitivity for cytomegalovirus status were reported for the classifier. Generally TCR sequences proved uncommon, though certain public TCRs appeared in numerous donors. That first-cohort TCR clusters tended to co-occur in the roughly 130 validation repertoires was found in a later analysis.

Trimming took 5 bases from V and 0 from J; bases not matched to a gene: 6. CDR3 length equals 15 residues. The germline CDR1 and CDR2 sequences are SEHNR and FQNEAQ (reference sequence). This table comes from immunoSEQ multiplex PCR, and its TCRdb copy is limited to in-frame clones, with some not included. The sample includes about 98,000 clones, about 90% of them seen just once. To note about this clone: The antigen is not known.

Sequences were obtained from PBMCs. The TCR comes from a young man in good health and CMV-seropositive. The V call is TRBV7-9, the J call TRBJ1-1; TRBD1 matches at 7 bases. The DNA for the CDR3 is TGTGCCAGCAGCCCCCCGGGGACAGTGAACACTGAAGCTTTCTTT. Translated, it gives CASSPPGTVNTEAFF.